This T cell receptor beta chain emerged from a study of T cell repertoires in cytomegalovirus infection (dated by TCRdb to between 2018 and 2021). Regarding the research as a whole: Alongside well-studied HLA-B-restricted epitopes, the peptide stimulations were aimed at recently identified HLA-C-restricted CMV epitopes, whose presentation resists viral immunomodulation. The HLA type of each donor mattered for the analysis, because public TCR beta signatures pointed to carriage of CMV infection along with the matching HLA type. Results and caveats for the whole study, not just this receptor: The ex vivo response was dominated by HLA-C-restricted CMV-specific TCR beta clonotypes, which also provided the single most frequent clonotype in two of eight donors. In both this cohort and an independent roughly 350-donor cohort, the cumulative frequency of public TCR beta family members distinguished carriers of CMV infection plus the relevant HLA type.

The CDR3 goes from the cysteine to the phenylalanine over 12 residues. Only CDR3 DNA remains: 36 bases, in frame from the first base. For CDR1 and CDR2, the germline V gene lists SNHLY and FYNNEI. Between the V and J ends, shortened by 4 bases and 3 bases respectively, the junction contains 6 bases. Per the publication, the treatment or condition label means: in vitro stimulation with specific CMV peptide epitopes to enrich CMV-specific T cells. For this clonotype: No antigen is known for it. Qualities for individual bases were not recorded, and no much larger clone is one base off.

The instrument was an Illumina HiSeq 1500. The public reads were run again by TCRdb, first through fastp at Q25 and then through MiXCR, and only productive beta chains were kept. When rows share a CDR3 protein, they turn into one entry using the most common DNA and genes. The table for this sample lists approximately 65,000 distinct CDR3 sequences; roughly a fifth of them were counted only once. The ten largest clones capture 65% to 75% of the sample. The sample in question was CD8+ T cells from cultured PBMCs, obtained from culture after CMV antigen stimulation. The TCR was taken from a human donor in good health (CMV status not recorded). Some clones in this sample may be carry-over from other donors' samples. This receptor chain uses TRBV2 and TRBJ1-1, with no confidently assigned D gene. The CDR3 region: CASSGTYTEAFF. The nucleotide sequence reads TGTGCCAGCAGTGGGACCTACACTGAAGCTTTCTTT. With the portions outside the CDR3 filled from the reference TRBV2 and TRBJ1-1 genes, the complete variable region becomes EPEVTQTPSHQVTQMGQEVILRCVPISNHLYFYWYRQILGQKVEFLVSFYNNEISEKSEIFDDQFSVERPDGSNFTLKIRSTKLEDSAMYFCASSGTYTEAFFGQGTRLTVV.